The rows below give T cell receptor beta chains drawn from one sample of a study of blood T cell repertoires in COVID-19. Here immunoSEQ multiplex PCR was the method, and the copy in TCRdb shows in-frame clones only, minus some. Of about 150,000 clones in the sample, approximately 82% were seen once. The sequenced sample consisted of peripheral blood. These receptor sequences come from a woman aged 45-60 years with acute or convalescent COVID-19. Both conserved end residues are part of each CDR3. The order of the fields is D gene, J gene, V gene, clone size, CDR3 protein, CDR3 DNA. D genes are given only for firm matches. Size values are once, few and many counts, or a class for expanded clones, and some rows have none.

D gene: NA; J gene: TRBJ1-2; V gene: TRBV5-1; clone size: NA; CDR3 protein: CASSLALETYGYTF; CDR3 DNA: TGCGCCAGCAGCTTGGCGTTGGAGACCTATGGCTACACCTTC
D gene: NA; J gene: TRBJ2-7; V gene: TRBV4-2; clone size: NA; CDR3 protein: CASSPGQPEQYF; CDR3 DNA: TGTGCCAGCAGCCCCGGACAGCCCGAGCAGTACTTC
D gene: NA; J gene: TRBJ2-3; V gene: TRBV12-3/TRBV12-4; clone size: NA; CDR3 protein: CASSSGTDTQYF; CDR3 DNA: TGTGCCAGCAGCTCGGGGACAGATACGCAGTATTTT
D gene: NA; J gene: TRBJ1-5; V gene: TRBV18; clone size: NA; CDR3 protein: CASSSSTGNQPQHF; CDR3 DNA: TGTGCCAGCTCATCCTCAACAGGGAATCAGCCCCAGCATTTT
D gene: TRBD1; J gene: TRBJ1-2; V gene: TRBV7-8; clone size: NA; CDR3 protein: CASSPAAGQGMGYTF; CDR3 DNA: TGTGCCAGCAGCCCCGCCGCCGGACAGGGGATGGGCTACACCTTC
D gene: TRBD2; J gene: TRBJ2-2; V gene: TRBV3-1/TRBV3-2; clone size: NA; CDR3 protein: CASSQGLAGFGELFF; CDR3 DNA: TGTGCCAGCAGCCAAGGACTAGCGGGGTTCGGGGAGCTGTTTTTT
D gene: NA; J gene: TRBJ2-2; V gene: TRBV10-1; clone size: once; CDR3 protein: CASSDGQRNTGELFF; CDR3 DNA: TGCGCCAGCAGTGACGGACAAAGGAACACCGGGGAGCTGTTTTTT
D gene: NA; J gene: TRBJ2-1; V gene: TRBV6-5; clone size: NA; CDR3 protein: CASSYGTRAAEQFF; CDR3 DNA: TGTGCCAGCAGTTACGGGACTCGAGCGGCTGAGCAGTTCTTC
D gene: TRBD1; J gene: TRBJ2-3; V gene: TRBV7-2; clone size: NA; CDR3 protein: CASSPDRGRDTQYF; CDR3 DNA: TGTGCCAGCAGCCCCGACAGGGGGCGTGATACGCAGTATTTT
D gene: NA; J gene: TRBJ2-3; V gene: TRBV5-1; clone size: NA; CDR3 protein: CASSLNKGVTDTQYF; CDR3 DNA: TGCGCCAGCAGCTTAAATAAAGGGGTCACAGATACGCAGTATTTT
D gene: TRBD2; J gene: TRBJ2-7; V gene: TRBV5-1; clone size: NA; CDR3 protein: CASSEGGGRGTGCF; CDR3 DNA: TGCGCCAGCAGTGAAGGAGGCGGGAGGGGTACCGGGTGCTTC
D gene: NA; J gene: TRBJ2-2; V gene: TRBV6-4; clone size: NA; CDR3 protein: CASSPEQGTGELFF; CDR3 DNA: TGTGCCAGCAGTCCAGAACAGGGAACCGGGGAGCTGTTTTTT
D gene: NA; J gene: TRBJ1-4; V gene: TRBV19; clone size: NA; CDR3 protein: CASSIGQGRNEKLFF; CDR3 DNA: TGTGCCAGTAGTATAGGCCAGGGGAGAAATGAAAAACTGTTTTTT
D gene: NA; J gene: TRBJ2-7; V gene: TRBV7-9; clone size: NA; CDR3 protein: CASSSGGGQKAHEQYF; CDR3 DNA: TGTGCCAGCAGCTCAGGCGGGGGACAAAAAGCCCACGAGCAGTACTTC
D gene: TRBD2; J gene: TRBJ2-5; V gene: TRBV5-1; clone size: few; CDR3 protein: CASSFGPTSGSETQYF; CDR3 DNA: TGCGCCAGCAGCTTCGGGCCGACTAGCGGGAGTGAGACCCAGTACTTC
D gene: NA; J gene: TRBJ1-1; V gene: TRBV2; clone size: NA; CDR3 protein: CASRGLSNTEAFF; CDR3 DNA: TGTGCCAGCAGGGGACTGTCGAACACTGAAGCTTTCTTT
D gene: TRBD1; J gene: TRBJ1-3; V gene: TRBV7-9; clone size: NA; CDR3 protein: CASSDRGTIYF; CDR3 DNA: TGTGCCAGCAGCGACAGGGGCACCATATATTTT
D gene: NA; J gene: TRBJ1-5; V gene: TRBV6-5; clone size: few; CDR3 protein: CASSKDWGGNQPQHF; CDR3 DNA: TGTGCCAGCAGCAAGGATTGGGGCGGCAATCAGCCCCAGCATTTT
D gene: NA; J gene: TRBJ2-7; V gene: TRBV21-1; clone size: once; CDR3 protein: CASSRSGGTLPDYEQYF; CDR3 DNA: TGTGCCAGCAGCAGGAGCGGGGGGACCCTACCAGACTACGAGCAGTACTTC
D gene: NA; J gene: TRBJ2-1; V gene: TRBV7-9; clone size: NA; CDR3 protein: CASSSQPQGFPLFF; CDR3 DNA: TGTGCCAGCAGCTCGCAGCCTCAGGGGTTCCCGTTGTTCTTC
D gene: NA; J gene: TRBJ2-7; V gene: TRBV6-5; clone size: NA; CDR3 protein: CASSITGTDTYEQYF; CDR3 DNA: TGTGCCAGCAGTATAACCGGGACTGATACCTACGAGCAGTACTTC
D gene: NA; J gene: TRBJ2-5; V gene: TRBV18; clone size: NA; CDR3 protein: CASSPTGSQETQYF; CDR3 DNA: TGTGCCAGCTCACCAACCGGGTCCCAAGAGACCCAGTACTTC
D gene: NA; J gene: TRBJ1-3; V gene: TRBV2; clone size: NA; CDR3 protein: CASSDQLVGGSSGNTIYF; CDR3 DNA: TGTGCCAGCAGTGACCAACTCGTAGGGGGTTCCTCTGGAAACACCATATATTTT
D gene: NA; J gene: TRBJ2-6; V gene: TRBV19; clone size: NA; CDR3 protein: CASSIEGPTGAGANVLTF; CDR3 DNA: TGTGCCAGTAGTATTGAGGGCCCGACCGGGGCTGGGGCCAACGTCCTGACTTTC
D gene: NA; J gene: TRBJ1-1; V gene: TRBV5-1; clone size: few; CDR3 protein: CASSFRSGMNTEAFF; CDR3 DNA: TGCGCCAGCAGCTTCCGGTCAGGGATGAACACTGAAGCTTTCTTT
D gene: NA; J gene: TRBJ2-5; V gene: TRBV7-8; clone size: NA; CDR3 protein: CASSLKRSQETQYF; CDR3 DNA: TGTGCCAGCAGCTTAAAACGGAGCCAAGAGACCCAGTACTTC
D gene: NA; J gene: TRBJ2-1; V gene: TRBV9; clone size: NA; CDR3 protein: CASSKATGDEQFF; CDR3 DNA: TGTGCCAGCAGCAAGGCTACCGGGGATGAGCAGTTCTTC
D gene: NA; J gene: TRBJ1-1; V gene: TRBV20-1; clone size: NA; CDR3 protein: CSARQVTEAFF; CDR3 DNA: TGCAGTGCTAGACAGGTGACTGAAGCTTTCTTT
D gene: TRBD1; J gene: TRBJ2-7; V gene: TRBV3-1/TRBV3-2; clone size: NA; CDR3 protein: CASGGDREYEQYF; CDR3 DNA: TGTGCCAGCGGGGGGGACAGGGAGTACGAGCAGTACTTC
D gene: NA; J gene: TRBJ2-3; V gene: TRBV14; clone size: NA; CDR3 protein: CASSLRDIYVDTQYF; CDR3 DNA: TGTGCCAGCAGTCTCCGGGACATCTACGTGGATACGCAGTATTTT
D gene: TRBD2; J gene: TRBJ2-4; V gene: TRBV4-2; clone size: NA; CDR3 protein: CASSPKTSGVNIQYF; CDR3 DNA: TGTGCCAGCAGCCCTAAGACTAGCGGGGTTAACATTCAGTACTTC
D gene: NA; J gene: TRBJ2-5; V gene: TRBV7-8; clone size: NA; CDR3 protein: CASSPVRETQYF; CDR3 DNA: TGTGCCAGCAGCCCCGTGCGAGAGACCCAGTACTTC
D gene: TRBD2; J gene: TRBJ2-5; V gene: TRBV10-1; clone size: NA; CDR3 protein: CASSDGSGGSETQYF; CDR3 DNA: TGCGCCAGCAGTGACGGGTCGGGAGGTAGCGAGACCCAGTACTTC
D gene: TRBD1; J gene: TRBJ1-1; V gene: TRBV6-5; clone size: NA; CDR3 protein: CASSRTGVTEAFF; CDR3 DNA: TGTGCCAGCAGTAGAACAGGGGTCACTGAAGCTTTCTTT
D gene: TRBD1; J gene: TRBJ1-1; V gene: TRBV10-3; clone size: few; CDR3 protein: CAISGAPDRALNTEAFF; CDR3 DNA: TGTGCCATCAGTGGAGCCCCGGACAGGGCACTGAACACTGAAGCTTTCTTT
D gene: NA; J gene: TRBJ1-5; V gene: TRBV10-3; clone size: NA; CDR3 protein: CAISEQASTANQPQHF; CDR3 DNA: TGTGCCATCAGTGAGCAGGCTTCGACGGCTAATCAGCCCCAGCATTTT
D gene: NA; J gene: TRBJ1-6; V gene: TRBV20-1; clone size: NA; CDR3 protein: CSASVRVKGYSPLHF; CDR3 DNA: TGCAGTGCTAGTGTGAGGGTTAAGGGATATTCACCCCTCCACTTT
D gene: NA; J gene: TRBJ2-5; V gene: TRBV18; clone size: NA; CDR3 protein: CASSPPSREETQYF; CDR3 DNA: TGTGCCAGCTCACCACCGAGTCGGGAAGAGACCCAGTACTTC
D gene: TRBD2; J gene: TRBJ2-1; V gene: TRBV5-1; clone size: NA; CDR3 protein: CASSFGLAGEAEQFF; CDR3 DNA: TGCGCCAGCAGCTTCGGACTAGCGGGAGAAGCTGAGCAGTTCTTC
D gene: NA; J gene: TRBJ1-1; V gene: TRBV27; clone size: NA; CDR3 protein: CASSPTGFRPEAFF; CDR3 DNA: TGTGCCAGCAGTCCAACAGGGTTTAGGCCTGAAGCTTTCTTT
D gene: TRBD1; J gene: TRBJ1-5; V gene: TRBV25-1; clone size: NA; CDR3 protein: CASSDPGQGQQPQHF; CDR3 DNA: TGTGCCAGCAGTGACCCTGGACAGGGCCAACAGCCCCAGCATTTT